This TCR beta chain was sequenced for a study of blood T cell repertoires in COVID-19. Categorization into cohorts depended on clinical history that participants reported. Sequencing was performed with immunoSEQ multiplex PCR; in TCRdb, only in-frame clones are kept and a portion is missing. The sample holds about 300,000 clones, just over 85% seen once. CDR3 size: 15 residues. Trimming at V came to 6 bases and at J to 2 bases, leaving 9 bases not matched to a gene. Looked up from germline, CDR1 is MNHEY and CDR2 is SVGAGI. The sample consisted of PBMCs or T cells enriched from blood (not recorded which). This clonotype was sampled from a man aged 30 to 39 who had recovered from COVID-19. The chain carries TRBV6-5 and TRBJ2-7; 8 bases line up with TRBD2. The CDR3 reads CASSDSLAGAYEQYF. The CDR3, as DNA: TGTGCCAGCAGCGACTCTCTAGCGGGCGCCTACGAGCAGTACTTC.